This T cell receptor (beta chain) was sequenced for a study of T cell responses to AZD1222 COVID-19 vaccine. The V and J ends lost 0 bases and 9 bases respectively, with 18 bases between them. Germline values: CDR1 SGHTA, CDR2 FQGNSA. This CDR3 region has 16 residues. The data were produced by immunoSEQ multiplex PCR, yet TCRdb's version contains in-frame clones alone and is incomplete. This sample has 150,000 to 250,000 clones, with approximately 93% found just once. The V and J genes are TRBV7-2 and TRBJ1-5; perhaps TRBD1 as D (5 bases). The receptor was derived from an adult who received the AZD1222 COVID-19 vaccine. The specimen was peripheral blood, collected 28 days after the second AZD1222 dose. The CDR3 is CASSLAQVGERWPQHF. CDR3 sequence (DNA): TGTGCCAGCAGCTTAGCGCAAGTGGGGGAGAGGTGGCCCCAGCATTTT.